This T cell receptor (beta chain) was found in a study of T cells after yellow fever vaccination. In its sample, this clonotype was seen many times. Its antigen is unidentified. TCRdb recomputed calls from the 5' RACE reads with MiXCR, one row per CDR3 protein. The profile shows about 120,000 distinct CDR3 sequences, 8% to 9.5% of them singletons. General study findings and limits: Weaker, the secondary response peaked sooner, at day 5 versus 15. Once the booster was given, most primary-vaccination clones reappeared, at approximately 97% for CD4 and roughly 91% for CD8. Abundant contaminating clonotypes from the bulk population could appear in FACS-sorted repertoires.

The sample here was CD8+ T cells sorted from PBMCs, taken 45 days after the yellow fever booster vaccination. This receptor was obtained from a man aged 30-40 years who received the YFV17D yellow fever vaccine.

As DNA, the CDR3 is TGCGCCAGCAGGAAGGAGGGCTACAATCAGCCCCAGCATTTT. Translating gives CASRKEGYNQPQHF. The genes are TRBV5-1 and TRBJ1-5; no clear D gene. The CDR3 consists of 14 residues. Trimming took off 5 bases at V and 3 bases at J, with 12 bases between the two ends. From germline, CDR1 is SGHRS and CDR2 YFSETQ.